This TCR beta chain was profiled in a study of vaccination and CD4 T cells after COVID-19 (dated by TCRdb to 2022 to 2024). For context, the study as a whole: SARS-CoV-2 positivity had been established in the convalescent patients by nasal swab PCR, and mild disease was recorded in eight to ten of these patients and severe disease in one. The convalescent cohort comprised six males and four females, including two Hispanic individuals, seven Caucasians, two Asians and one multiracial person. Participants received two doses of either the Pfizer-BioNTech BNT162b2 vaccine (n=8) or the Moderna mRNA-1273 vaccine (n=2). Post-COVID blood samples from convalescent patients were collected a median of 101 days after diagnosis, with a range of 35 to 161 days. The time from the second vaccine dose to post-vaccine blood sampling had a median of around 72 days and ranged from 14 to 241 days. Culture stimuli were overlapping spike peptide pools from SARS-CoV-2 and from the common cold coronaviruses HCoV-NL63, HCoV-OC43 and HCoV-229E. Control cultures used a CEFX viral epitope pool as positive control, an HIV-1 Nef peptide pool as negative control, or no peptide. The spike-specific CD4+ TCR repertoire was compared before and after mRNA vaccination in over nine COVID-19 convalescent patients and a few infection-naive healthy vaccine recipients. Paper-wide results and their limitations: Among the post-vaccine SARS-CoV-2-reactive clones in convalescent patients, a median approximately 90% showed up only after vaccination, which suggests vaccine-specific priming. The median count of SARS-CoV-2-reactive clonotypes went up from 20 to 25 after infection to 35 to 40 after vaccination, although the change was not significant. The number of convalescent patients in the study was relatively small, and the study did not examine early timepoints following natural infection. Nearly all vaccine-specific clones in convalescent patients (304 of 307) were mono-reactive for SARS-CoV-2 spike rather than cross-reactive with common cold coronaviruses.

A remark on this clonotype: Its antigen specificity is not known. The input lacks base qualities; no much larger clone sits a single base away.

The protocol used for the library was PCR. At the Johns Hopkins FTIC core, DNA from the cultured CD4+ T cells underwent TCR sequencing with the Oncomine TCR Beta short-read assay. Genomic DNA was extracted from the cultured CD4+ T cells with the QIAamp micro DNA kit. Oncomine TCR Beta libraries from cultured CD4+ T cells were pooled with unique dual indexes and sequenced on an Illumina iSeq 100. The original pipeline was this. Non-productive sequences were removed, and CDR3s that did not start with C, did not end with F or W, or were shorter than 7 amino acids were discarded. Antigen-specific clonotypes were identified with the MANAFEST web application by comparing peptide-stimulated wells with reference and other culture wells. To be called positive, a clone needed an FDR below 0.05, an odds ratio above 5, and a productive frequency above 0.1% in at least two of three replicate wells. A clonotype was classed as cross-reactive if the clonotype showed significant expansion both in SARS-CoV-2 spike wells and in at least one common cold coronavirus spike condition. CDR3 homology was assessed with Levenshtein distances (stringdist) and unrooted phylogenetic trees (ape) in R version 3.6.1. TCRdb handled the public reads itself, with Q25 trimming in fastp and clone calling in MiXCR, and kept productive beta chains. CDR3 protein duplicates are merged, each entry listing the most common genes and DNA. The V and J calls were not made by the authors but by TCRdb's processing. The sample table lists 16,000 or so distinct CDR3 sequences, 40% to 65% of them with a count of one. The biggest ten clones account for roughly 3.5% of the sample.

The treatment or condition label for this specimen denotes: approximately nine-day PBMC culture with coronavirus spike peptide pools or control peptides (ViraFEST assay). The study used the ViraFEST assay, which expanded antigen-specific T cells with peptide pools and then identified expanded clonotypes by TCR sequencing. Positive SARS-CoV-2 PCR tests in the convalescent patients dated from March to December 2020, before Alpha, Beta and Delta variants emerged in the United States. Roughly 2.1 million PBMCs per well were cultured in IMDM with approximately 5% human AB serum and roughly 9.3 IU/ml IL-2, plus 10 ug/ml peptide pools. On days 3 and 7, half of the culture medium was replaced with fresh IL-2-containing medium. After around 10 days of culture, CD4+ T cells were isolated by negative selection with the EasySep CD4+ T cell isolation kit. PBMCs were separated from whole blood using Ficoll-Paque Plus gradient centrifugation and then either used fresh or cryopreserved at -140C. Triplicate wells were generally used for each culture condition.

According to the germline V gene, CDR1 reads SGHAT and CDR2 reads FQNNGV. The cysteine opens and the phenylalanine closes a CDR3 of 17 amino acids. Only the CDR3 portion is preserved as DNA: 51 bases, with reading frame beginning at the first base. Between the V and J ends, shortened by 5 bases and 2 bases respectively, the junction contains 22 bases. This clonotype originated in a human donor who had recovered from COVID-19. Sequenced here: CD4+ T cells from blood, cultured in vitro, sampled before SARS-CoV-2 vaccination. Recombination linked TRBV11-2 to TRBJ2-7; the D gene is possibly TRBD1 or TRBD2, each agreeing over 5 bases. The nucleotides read TGTGCCAGCAGCCCTAATCTCCCGGTGGGACGACCCTACGAGCAGTACTTC. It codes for CASSPNLPVGRPYEQYF.